The 17 T cell receptor beta chains in this list originate from one sample, sequenced in a study of T cell responses to AZD1222 COVID-19 vaccine. Sequenced by immunoSEQ multiplex PCR; TCRdb stores in-frame clones only, minus some. The top ten clones hold 2.3% of a sample with 150,000 or so clones, over 90% of them seen once. Sequenced material: peripheral blood, taken on day 0 of AZD1222 vaccination. The receptors shown here come from an adult in good health.

In nucleotides, the CDR3 is TGTGCCAGCAGGGGTCCATACAATGAGCAGTTCTTC. Its protein product is CASRGPYNEQFF. The genes are TRBV28 and TRBJ2-1; D is unclear. The V gene lost 6 bases and the J gene lost 4 bases, with 7 bases spanning the gap. In germline, CDR1 is MDHEN, CDR2 SYDVKM. CDR3 size: 12 residues.

The chain has TRBV7-9 and TRBJ1-2; 7 bases agree with TRBD1. The CDR3 loop spans 15 amino acids. V lost 5 bases and J lost 2; bases outside the gene matches: 8. CDR1 is SEHNR and CDR2 is FQNEAQ in the germline V gene (reference sequence). The CDR3 here is CASSGRDSENYGYTF. CDR3 sequence (DNA): TGTGCCAGCAGCGGCCGGGACAGCGAGAACTATGGCTACACCTTC.

The chain combines TRBV28 with TRBJ2-5; 9 positions agree with TRBD1. With V trimmed by 5 bases and J by 6 bases, 10 bases remained unmatched. Germline V lookup: CDR1 MDHEN, CDR2 SYDVKM. There are 15 residues in the CDR3. The CDR3 DNA follows: TGTGCCAGCAGTCCCCCACAGGGGGCGTTAAAGACCCAGTACTTC. Its translation is CASSPPQGALKTQYF.

The chain carries TRBV28 and TRBJ1-4; maybe TRBD1 (6 bases). Looked up from germline, CDR1 is MDHEN and CDR2 is SYDVKM. This CDR3 is built from 15 residues. Trimming removed 5 bases at V and 6 bases at J, with 16 bases between. DNA of the CDR3: TGTGCCAGCAGTAGCTTAGGACAGTTGGATGAAAAACTGTTTTTT. Encoded protein: CASSSLGQLDEKLFF.

This chain joins TRBV21-1 and TRBJ1-3. TRBV21-1 is shown as a pseudogene. The length of the CDR3 is 17 residues. The CDR3 DNA reads TGTGCCAGCAGCAACCCTAGGGGAGGGGAGCGAAGAAACACCATATATTTT. It translates to CASSNPRGGERRNTIYF.

This clone appeared a few times. The CDR3 loop is CASSVYRDNYGYTF. The CDR3 DNA reads TGTGCCAGCAGTGTATACAGGGACAACTATGGCTACACCTTC. The chain recombines TRBV28 with TRBJ1-2; weak D call: TRBD1 (6 bases). The CDR3 is 14 amino acids. V gave up 5 bases and J gave up 2 bases, with 12 bases separating them. CDR1 and CDR2 (germline): MDHEN, SYDVKM.

The gene calls are TRBV19 and TRBJ1-5; D not resolved. The CDR3 spans 12 residues. The germline CDR1 and CDR2 sequences are LNHDA and SQIVND (reference sequence). The V end was cut by 3 bases, the J end by 4 bases, with 4 bases between. CDR3 coding DNA: TGTGCCAGTAGTATCAAAAATCAGCCCCAGCATTTT. Protein product: CASSIKNQPQHF.

The table lists this clone with a count of one. The chain combines TRBV6-5 with TRBJ2-3, with D uncertain. The length of the CDR3 is 14 residues. The germline V gene encodes CDR1 MNHEY and CDR2 SVGAGI. Trimming pared 7 bases from V and 0 bases from J, leaving 11 bases between. CDR3 nucleotide sequence: TGTGCCAGCACACCCAACTATAGCACAGATACGCAGTATTTT. Its protein product is CASTPNYSTDTQYF.

The chain combines TRBV11-1 with TRBJ1-6; D is ambiguous. The V gene's germline CDR1 is SGHAT and CDR2 FQDESV (reference sequence). There are 16 residues in the CDR3. V was trimmed by 1 base and J by 0 bases, leaving 7 bases between them. The CDR3 bases are TGTGCCAGCAGCTTAGACGCAAGCTCCTATAATTCACCCCTCCACTTT. As protein: CASSLDASSYNSPLHF.

The chain uses TRBV18 and TRBJ2-7; TRBD2 might be the D (6 bases). Per the germline V gene, CDR1 is KGHSH and CDR2 is LQKENI. Trimming took 2 bases from V and 3 from J, leaving 11 bases between them. There are 14 residues in the CDR3. CDR3 loop: CASSPSGPSYEQYF. The CDR3 nucleotides are TGTGCCAGCTCACCAAGCGGGCCGAGCTACGAGCAGTACTTC.

The rearrangement links TRBV10-3 to TRBJ1-1; unclear D gene. There are 12 residues in the CDR3. Per the germline V gene, CDR1 is ENHRY and CDR2 is SYGVKD. Trimming removed 6 bases from V and 1 base from J, with 6 bases in between. In nucleotides, the CDR3 is TGTGCCATCAGGGACTCGAACACTGAAGCTTTCTTT. Its protein is CAIRDSNTEAFF.

The chain uses TRBV9 and TRBJ2-7; maybe TRBD2 (5 bases). The CDR3 has 15 residues. Germline V gene lookup returns CDR1 SGDLS and CDR2 YYNGEE. V was cut by 0 bases and J by 2 bases, with 12 bases left in between. The CDR3: CASSVEASRPYEQYF. The DNA for the CDR3 is TGTGCCAGCAGCGTAGAGGCTAGCAGACCCTACGAGCAGTACTTC.

This chain links TRBV27 with TRBJ1-2, with D perhaps matching TRBD1 (5 bases). This CDR3 spans 13 amino acids. Trimming removed 4 bases at V and 7 bases at J, with 13 bases between. In germline, CDR1 is MNHEY, CDR2 SMNVEV (reference sequence). The CDR3 bases are TGTGCCAGCAGTTCGTCAGGGTTTGGTGGCTACACCTTC. Its protein product is CASSSSGFGGYTF.

The count of this clone is one. The chain recombines TRBV7-2 with TRBJ1-2; D ambiguous. Between the trimmed V and J ends, which lost 3 bases and 3 bases, there was a span of 8 bases. The CDR3 is 13 amino acids. From germline, CDR1 is SGHTA and CDR2 FQGNSA. CDR3 in amino acids: CASSFPGDYGYTF. The DNA of the CDR3 is TGTGCCAGCAGCTTTCCCGGGGACTATGGCTACACCTTC.

V is TRBV2 and J is TRBJ2-5; 10 nucleotides line up with TRBD1. J was trimmed by 4 bases and V by 6 bases; bases with no gene match: 5. The CDR3 length is 14 residues. Looked up from germline, CDR1 is SNHLY and CDR2 is FYNNEI. The CDR3 DNA follows: TGTGCCAGCAGGATGGACAGGGGGGCAGAGACCCAGTACTTC. As protein: CASRMDRGAETQYF.

The rearrangement links TRBV2 to TRBJ1-2; 7 bases fit TRBD1. The length of the CDR3 is 15 residues. Germline V gives CDR1 SNHLY, CDR2 FYNNEI. Losses at the gene ends were 6 bases for V and 2 bases for J; bases not matched to a gene: 9. For the CDR3, the DNA is TGTGCCAGCAGCCAAGGTGGGACAGCAAACTATGGCTACACCTTC. This codes for CASSQGGTANYGYTF.

The chain couples TRBV9 to TRBJ1-3, with unresolved D. The germline V gene has CDR1 SGDLS and CDR2 YYNGEE. The CDR3 length is 17 residues. V lost 0 bases and J lost 0, with 13 bases in between. The DNA for the CDR3 is TGTGCCAGCAGCGTAGCTGTCGGGCGGTTCTCTGGAAACACCATATATTTT. Encoded protein: CASSVAVGRFSGNTIYF.